This T cell receptor beta chain appears in the sequencing data of a study of radiation and T cells in renal cell carcinoma. Clones were sequenced by immunoSEQ multiplex PCR, and TCRdb holds only the in-frame ones, with some missing. The sample contains 40,000 to 45,000 clones, 65% to 85% of which appear only once. Time point indicated: blood 4 weeks post-SBRT, at nephrectomy. The treatment: 15 Gy SBRT to primary tumor, nephrectomy 4 weeks later. Nephrectomy followed 15 Gy stereotactic body radiation by 4 weeks. The V and J ends lost 8 bases and 5 bases respectively, with 14 bases between them. The CDR3 has 12 amino acids. Per the germline V gene, CDR1 is SQVTM and CDR2 is ANQGSEA.

The V call is TRBV29-1, the J call TRBJ2-3; tentatively, D is TRBD2 (6 bases). The TCR sequence derives from a woman in her seventies with renal cell carcinoma. Sequenced material: blood, taken from a patient whose treatment included radiotherapy and nephrectomy. The CDR3 region is CSSGGRGDTQYF. The CDR3 DNA is TGCAGCTCTGGAGGGCGGGGAGATACGCAGTATTTT.